Each of the 8 T cell receptor beta chains below was sequenced from the same sample in a study of blood T cell repertoires in COVID-19 (dated by TCRdb to 2019 to 2021). Library generation was performed with the immunoSEQ multiplex PCR assay. TCRdb took this table from immuneACCESS and kept in-frame rearrangements with V and J called. Such tables lack part of the clones; where checked against another copy, unresolved V genes explain under half of the gap, and the rest is unexplained. This sample gives 50,000 to 70,000 clones in total; 65% to 85% of them show up just once. In total, the top ten clones hold 17% of the sample. Material for sequencing was peripheral blood. These receptors were collected from a man in his 70s with active COVID-19.

This clone appeared a few times. The gene calls are TRBV5-1 and TRBJ2-7; the D gene is possibly TRBD1 (7 bases). Germline V gene lookup returns CDR1 SGHRS and CDR2 YFSETQ. This CDR3 spans 14 amino acids. The V end was cut by 7 bases, the J end by 4 bases, with 18 bases between. This CDR3 is CASSSGGLGYEQYF. The CDR3 nucleotides read TGCGCCAGCTCCTCAGGGGGGCTCGGATACGAGCAGTACTTC. Full variable domain (outside the CDR3, taken from reference TRBV5-1 and TRBJ2-7): KAGVTQTPRYLIKTRGQQVTLSCSPISGHRSVSWYQQTPGQGLQFLFEYFSETQRNKGNFPGRFSGRQFSNSRSEMNVSTLELGDSALYLCASSSGGLGYEQYFGPGTRLTVT.

The chain uses TRBV20-1 and TRBJ2-7; 13 bases map to TRBD2. After removal of 3 bases from V and 2 bases from J, the junction contained 7 bases not matched to a gene. The CDR3 totals 16 residues. CDR1 is DFQATT, CDR2 SNEGSKA, per germline (reference sequence). Here the CDR3 reads CSASLYGTSGTYEQYF. The DNA of the CDR3 is TGCAGTGCTAGTCTCTACGGGACTAGCGGGACCTACGAGCAGTACTTC.

The rearrangement uses TRBV7-2 and TRBJ2-1, with TRBD2 matching 10 bases. The CDR3 runs to 16 residues. The V gene end was trimmed by 5 bases and the J gene end by 0 bases; junction bases not matched to a gene: 4. Germline values: CDR1 SGHTA, CDR2 FQGNSA. CDR3 DNA: TGTGCCAGCAGCATACTAGCGGGGAGCTCCTACAATGAGCAGTTCTTC. Protein product: CASSILAGSSYNEQFF.

This chain connects TRBV3-1 (or the pseudogene TRBV3-2) to TRBJ1-1, with a possible D match to TRBD1 (5 bases). Per the germline V gene, CDR1 is LGHDT and CDR2 is YNNKEL (reference sequence). This CDR3 contains 12 residues. Deletions cut 3 bases from V and 5 bases from J, with 7 bases between. The CDR3, as DNA: TGTGCCAGCAGCCACGACAGTACTGAAGCTTTCTTT. This translates into CASSHDSTEAFF.

The chain combines TRBV6-5 with TRBJ2-7, with D possibly TRBD1 on 5 matching bases. Germline values: CDR1 MNHEY, CDR2 SVGAGI. There are 14 residues in the CDR3. V shed 6 bases and J shed 5 bases, with 17 bases lying between them. CDR3 protein: CASRPTKGRDEQYF. The CDR3, as DNA: TGTGCCAGCAGGCCCACGAAGGGCAGGGACGAGCAGTACTTC.

This clone was counted between two and nine times. This chain links TRBV28 with TRBJ1-2, with a possible D match to TRBD1 (6 bases). Germline V gene lookup returns CDR1 MDHEN and CDR2 SYDVKM. V was clipped by 8 bases and J by 8 bases, with 18 bases between them. The CDR3 is 13 residues long. This CDR3 is CASGDGGALGYTF. In nucleotides, the CDR3 is TGTGCCAGCGGAGACGGGGGGGCCCTGGGCTACACCTTC.

This chain links TRBV6-4 with TRBJ1-2; D remains unclear. The CDR3 has 14 amino acids. The ends were cut back, 3 bases at V and 4 bases at J, with 12 bases in the middle. Per the germline V gene, CDR1 is MRHNA and CDR2 is SNTAGT. The DNA of the CDR3 is TGTGCCAGCAGTGAGGGAGGGCTTGGCTATGGCTACACCTTC. This encodes CASSEGGLGYGYTF.

The V gene is TRBV2, the J gene TRBJ2-5, with 7 bases identical to TRBD1. V shed 6 bases, J shed 4 bases, and the junction held 5 bases outside the gene matches. Germline lookup yields CDR1 SNHLY and CDR2 FYNNEI. The CDR3 has 13 amino acids. The CDR3 region has the DNA TGTGCCAGCAGGCCTACAGGGGCAGAGACCCAGTACTTC. Encoded protein: CASRPTGAETQYF.